The 14 T cell receptor beta chains listed next were all sequenced from one sample in a study of regulatory T cells in long-lasting Graves disease. Time point denoted: persistent/refractory GD, antithyroid drugs over 5 years with positive TRAb. There was RNA extracted from PBMCs, and the TCR library was made from it. Through Arm-PCR of CDR3 regions and iRepertoire HTBI primers, TCR beta libraries were built. Using its own MiXCR run on the multiplex PCR reads, TCRdb lists one record per CDR3 protein. The sample shows roughly 450,000 distinct CDR3 sequences, around 21% of them seen only once. The specimen was peripheral blood mononuclear cells (PBMCs), collected when the disease was refractory, from a patient treated with antithyroid drugs. Receptors were obtained from a female donor with Graves disease.

This CDR3 reads CASRGDRGYEQYF. The CDR3 region has the DNA TGTGCCAGCAGGGGGGACAGGGGCTACGAGCAGTACTTC. The chain joins TRBV6-1 to TRBJ2-7; 10 bases map to TRBD1. This CDR3 is built from 13 residues. Germline assignment: CDR1 MNHNS and CDR2 SASEGT. Losses at the gene ends were 6 bases for V and 3 bases for J; bases not matched to a gene: 2.

This clonotype occurred many times. V usage is TRBV30 and J usage is TRBJ2-7; D is undetermined. Germline V CDR1 and CDR2: GTSNPN, SVGIG (reference sequence). CDR3 size: 12 residues. Trimming left V 1 base short and J 1 base short, with 5 bases between. The CDR3 sequence: CAWSATSYEQYF. CDR3 DNA: TGTGCCTGGAGTGCGACGTCCTACGAGCAGTACTTC.

This clonotype was found many times. This chain uses TRBV2 with TRBJ1-2; D is undetermined. Trimming removed 6 bases at V and 2 bases at J, with 7 bases between. CDR3 size: 12 residues. CDR1 is SNHLY, CDR2 FYNNEI, per germline. This chain's CDR3 is CASRVPNYGYTF. The CDR3, as DNA: TGTGCCAGCAGGGTGCCGAACTATGGCTACACCTTC. Combining the CDR3 with reference TRBV2 and TRBJ1-2 gives the whole variable domain EPEVTQTPSHQVTQMGQEVILRCVPISNHLYFYWYRQILGQKVEFLVSFYNNEISEKSEIFDDQFSVERPDGSNFTLKIRSTKLEDSAMYFCASRVPNYGYTFGSGTRLTVV.

This clonotype was found many times. The genes are TRBV27 and TRBJ1-1, with 8 bases lining up with TRBD1. After removal of 5 bases from V and 8 bases from J, the junction contained 10 bases not matched to a gene. The germline V gene encodes CDR1 MNHEY and CDR2 SMNVEV (reference sequence). The length of the CDR3 is 14 residues. The CDR3 coding sequence is TGTGCCAGCAGTCCAACCCAGGGGGCTGGAGAAGCTTTCTTT. It specifies CASSPTQGAGEAFF.

The chain recombines TRBV3-1 with TRBJ2-3; no definite D call. CDR1 and CDR2 from the germline V gene are LGHDT and YNNKEL (reference sequence). The CDR3 contains 15 residues. Trimming left V 1 base short and J 1 base short, with 9 bases between. The CDR3 is CASSQALRRTDTQYF. The CDR3 region has the DNA TGTGCCAGCAGCCAAGCTCTACGACGCACAGATACGCAGTATTTT.

The sample holds many counts of this clonotype. The chain couples TRBV20-1 to TRBJ1-4, with a possible D match to TRBD1 (5 bases). Looked up from germline, CDR1 is DFQATT and CDR2 is SNEGSKA (reference sequence). The CDR3 is 15 amino acids. Between the trimmed V and J ends, which lost 2 bases and 0 bases, there was a span of 10 bases. The CDR3 reads CSARQGHATNEKLFF. The CDR3 DNA is TGCAGTGCTAGACAGGGTCATGCAACTAATGAAAAACTGTTTTTT.

Written as DNA, the CDR3 is TGTGCCACCAGCAGAGATTTTGGGGATCAGCCCCAGCATTTT. It is translated as CATSRDFGDQPQHF. V and J are TRBV15 and TRBJ1-5; the D is unclear. The CDR3 runs 14 residues. Germline-derived CDR1 and CDR2 are LNHNV and YYDKDF (reference sequence). V dropped 0 bases and J dropped 5 bases, with 8 bases sitting between them.

V gene TRBV7-6 combines with J gene TRBJ2-5; 11 positions agree with TRBD2. The germline gives CDR1 SGHVS, CDR2 FNYEAQ. The CDR3 runs to 17 residues. V gave up 5 bases and J gave up 0 bases; unmatched junction bases: 8. The CDR3 DNA follows: TGTGCCAGCAGCCCGGGACTAGCGGCCGCGTACCAAGAGACCCAGTACTTC. Its protein product is CASSPGLAAAYQETQYF.

V gene TRBV3-1 combines with J gene TRBJ2-7, with TRBD2 as a possible D gene (6 bases). CDR1 LGHDT and CDR2 YNNKEL come from the germline V gene (reference sequence). Trimming cost V 4 bases and J 0 bases, with 7 bases left between them. The CDR3 is made up of 13 amino acids. CDR3: CASSRRGSYEQYF. CDR3 sequence (DNA): TGTGCCAGCAGCCGGCGGGGCTCCTACGAGCAGTACTTC.

The table lists this clonotype with a few counts. This rearrangement joins TRBV7-2 to TRBJ1-6; 11 nucleotides align to TRBD1. V lost 5 bases and J lost 14; bases outside the gene matches: 8. This CDR3 has 14 amino acids. Germline lookup yields CDR1 SGHTA and CDR2 FQGNSA. The CDR3 is CASSPGTGGTALHF. CDR3 DNA sequence: TGTGCCAGCAGCCCAGGGACAGGGGGTACGGCCCTCCACTTT.

This clonotype was seen repeatedly, ten times or more. The genes are TRBV18 and TRBJ2-5; 7 bases are shared with TRBD2. CDR1 and CDR2 (germline): KGHSH, LQKENI. V trimming: 0 bases; J trimming: 3 bases; junction bases outside the gene matches: 7. This CDR3 has 16 residues. CDR3 in amino acids: CASSPPTSRWEETQYF. The CDR3 DNA is TGTGCCAGCTCACCACCGACTAGCCGGTGGGAAGAGACCCAGTACTTC.

This clonotype was detected many times. The chain is built from TRBV6-2 or TRBV6-3 and TRBJ2-5, with D perhaps TRBD2 (6 bases). V was trimmed by 4 bases and J by 3 bases, leaving 18 bases between them. There are 16 residues in the CDR3. Looked up from germline, CDR1 is MNHEY and CDR2 is SVGEGT. The CDR3 coding sequence is TGTGCCAGCAGTTTTGCGGGACGGCGGAGCAAAGAGACCCAGTACTTC. It is translated as CASSFAGRRSKETQYF.

In its sample, this clonotype was seen many times. The V gene is TRBV2, the J gene TRBJ2-7, with 8 bases aligning to TRBD1. The CDR3 runs 15 residues. The germline V gene encodes CDR1 SNHLY and CDR2 FYNNEI. V dropped 6 bases and J dropped 0; count of bases not matched to a gene: 7. The CDR3 is CASRDPGQDSYEQYF. The CDR3 DNA follows: TGTGCCAGCAGAGACCCGGGACAGGACTCCTACGAGCAGTACTTC.

This clonotype was detected a few times. This chain connects TRBV9 to TRBJ1-1; maybe TRBD1 (6 bases). V was trimmed by 0 bases and J by 5 bases, leaving 14 bases between them. Per the germline V gene, CDR1 is SGDLS and CDR2 is YYNGEE. This CDR3 has 15 residues. The CDR3 DNA follows: TGTGCCAGCAGCGTAGGGGGGGGCGGACAAACTGAAGCTTTCTTT. Protein product: CASSVGGGGQTEAFF. Full variable domain (remainder filled in from reference TRBV9 and TRBJ1-1): DSGVTQTPKHLITATGQRVTLRCSPRSGDLSVYWYQQSLDQGLQFLIQYYNGEERAKGNILERFSAQQFPDLHSELNLSSLELGDSALYFCASSVGGGGQTEAFFGQGTRLTVV.